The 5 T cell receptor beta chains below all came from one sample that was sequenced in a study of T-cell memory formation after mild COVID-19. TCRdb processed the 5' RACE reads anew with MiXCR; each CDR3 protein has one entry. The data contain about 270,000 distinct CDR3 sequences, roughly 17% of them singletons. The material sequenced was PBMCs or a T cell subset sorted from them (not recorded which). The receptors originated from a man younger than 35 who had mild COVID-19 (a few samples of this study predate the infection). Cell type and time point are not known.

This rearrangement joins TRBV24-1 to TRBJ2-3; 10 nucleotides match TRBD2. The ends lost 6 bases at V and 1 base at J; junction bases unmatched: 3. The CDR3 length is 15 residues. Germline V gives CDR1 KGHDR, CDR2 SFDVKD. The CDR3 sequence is CATSSGGVGTDTQYF. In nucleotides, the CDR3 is TGTGCCACCAGTAGCGGGGGGGTTGGCACAGATACGCAGTATTTT.

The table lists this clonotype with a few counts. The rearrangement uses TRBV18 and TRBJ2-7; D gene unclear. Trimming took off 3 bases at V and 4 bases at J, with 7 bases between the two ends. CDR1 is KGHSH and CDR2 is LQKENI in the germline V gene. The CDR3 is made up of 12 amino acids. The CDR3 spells CASSPNLYEQYV. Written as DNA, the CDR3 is TGTGCCAGCTCACCGAACCTGTACGAGCAGTACGTC.

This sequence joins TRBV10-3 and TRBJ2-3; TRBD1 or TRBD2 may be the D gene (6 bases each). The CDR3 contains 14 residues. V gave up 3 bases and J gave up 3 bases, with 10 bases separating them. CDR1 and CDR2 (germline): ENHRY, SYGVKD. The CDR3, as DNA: TGTGCCATCAGTGAAAGGGGGGTAACAGATACGCAGTATTTT. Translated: CAISERGVTDTQYF.

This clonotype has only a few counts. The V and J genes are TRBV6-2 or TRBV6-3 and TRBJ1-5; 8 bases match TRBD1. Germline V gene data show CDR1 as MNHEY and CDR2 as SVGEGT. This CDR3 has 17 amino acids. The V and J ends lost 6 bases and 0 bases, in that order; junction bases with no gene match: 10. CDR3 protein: CASRFRDRLYSNQPQHF. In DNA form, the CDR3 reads TGTGCCAGCAGATTCCGGGACAGGTTATATAGCAATCAGCCCCAGCATTTT.

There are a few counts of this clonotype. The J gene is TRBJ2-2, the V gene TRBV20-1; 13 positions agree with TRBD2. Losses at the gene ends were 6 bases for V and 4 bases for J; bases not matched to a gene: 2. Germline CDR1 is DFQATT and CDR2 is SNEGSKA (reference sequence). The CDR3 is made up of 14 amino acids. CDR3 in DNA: TGCAGTGCAAGACTAGCGGGGGGCACCGGGGAGCTGTTTTTT. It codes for CSARLAGGTGELFF.